This T cell receptor (beta chain) appears in the sequencing data of a study of T cells in Graves' hyperthyroidism and ophthalmopathy. About the research overall: Peripheral blood was collected at initial diagnosis, before any treatment. Study-level results: In the blood, most expanded thyroid clonotypes above 0.001 appeared as well. For ophthalmopathy, model prediction preceded onset by a median about 6.4 months.

As for this clonotype: The antigen is undetermined.

Among the patients, aged 18 to 65, hyperthyroidism was newly diagnosed and had lasted under 2 months. It was RNA transcripts that yielded the amplified TCR beta CDR3 regions. First-round RT-PCR of the TCR CDR3 relied on the HTBI primer set. TCRdb reanalysed the multiplex PCR reads using MiXCR and keeps one entry per CDR3 protein. The sample carries hundreds of thousands of distinct CDR3 sequences, over 15% recorded once. The CDR3 is made up of 16 amino acids. Germline V gene lookup returns CDR1 SGHNT and CDR2 YENEEA. V was cut by 1 base and J by 2 bases, with 9 bases left in between. The chain recombines TRBV11-3 with TRBJ2-6, with D perhaps TRBD1 (6 bases). The sequence was collected from a woman in her forties or fifties with Graves' hyperthyroidism that later progressed to Graves' ophthalmopathy. What was sequenced was blood. CDR3 coding DNA: TGTGCCAGCAGCTTAGGGGGGCCGGCTGGGGCCAACGTCCTGACTTTC. It yields the protein CASSLGGPAGANVLTF.